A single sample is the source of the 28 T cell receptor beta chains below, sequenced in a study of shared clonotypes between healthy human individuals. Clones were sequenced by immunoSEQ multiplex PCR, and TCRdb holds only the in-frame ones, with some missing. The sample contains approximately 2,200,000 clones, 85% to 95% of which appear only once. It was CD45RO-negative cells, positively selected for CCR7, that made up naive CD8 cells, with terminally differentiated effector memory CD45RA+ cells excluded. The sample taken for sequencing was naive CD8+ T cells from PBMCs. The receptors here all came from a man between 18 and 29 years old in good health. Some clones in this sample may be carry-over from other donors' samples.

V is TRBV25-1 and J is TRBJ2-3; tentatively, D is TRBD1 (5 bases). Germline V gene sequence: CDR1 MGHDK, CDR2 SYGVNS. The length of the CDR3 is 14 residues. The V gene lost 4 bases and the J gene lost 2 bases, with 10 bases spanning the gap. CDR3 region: CASSGLGPTDTQYF. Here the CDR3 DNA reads TGTGCCAGCAGTGGCTTGGGGCCCACAGATACGCAGTATTTT.

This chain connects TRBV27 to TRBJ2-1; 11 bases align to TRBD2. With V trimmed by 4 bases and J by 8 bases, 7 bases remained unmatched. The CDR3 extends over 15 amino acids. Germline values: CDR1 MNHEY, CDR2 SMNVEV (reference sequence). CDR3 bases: TGTGCCAGCAGTTCCTTCCTAGCGGGAGGAGATGAGCAGTTCTTC. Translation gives CASSSFLAGGDEQFF.

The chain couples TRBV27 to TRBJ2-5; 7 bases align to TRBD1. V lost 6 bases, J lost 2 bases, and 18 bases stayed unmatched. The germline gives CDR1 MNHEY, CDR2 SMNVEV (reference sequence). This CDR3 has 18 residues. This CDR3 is CASSHLPGQTIPQETQYF. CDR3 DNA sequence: TGTGCCAGCAGCCACCTTCCGGGACAGACCATACCACAAGAGACCCAGTACTTC.

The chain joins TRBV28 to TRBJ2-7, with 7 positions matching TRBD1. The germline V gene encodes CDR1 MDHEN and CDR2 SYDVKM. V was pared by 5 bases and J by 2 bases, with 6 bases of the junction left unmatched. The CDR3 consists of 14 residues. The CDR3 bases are TGTGCCAGCAGTAGGACAGGAATTCCCTACGAGCAGTACTTC. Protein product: CASSRTGIPYEQYF.

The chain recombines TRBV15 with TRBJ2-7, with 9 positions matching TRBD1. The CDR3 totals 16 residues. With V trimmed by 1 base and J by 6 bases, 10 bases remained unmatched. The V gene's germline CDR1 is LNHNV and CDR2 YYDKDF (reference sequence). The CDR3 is CATSRGLGQGISEQYF. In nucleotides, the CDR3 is TGTGCCACCAGCAGAGGACTTGGACAGGGGATAAGCGAGCAGTACTTC.

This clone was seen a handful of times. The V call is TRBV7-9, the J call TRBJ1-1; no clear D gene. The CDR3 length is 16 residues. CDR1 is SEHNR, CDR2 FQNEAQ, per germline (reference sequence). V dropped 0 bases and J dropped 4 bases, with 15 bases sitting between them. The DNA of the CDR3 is TGTGCCAGCAGCTTAGCGCTGGTCCCTGGGAGCACTGAAGCTTTCTTT. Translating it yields CASSLALVPGSTEAFF.

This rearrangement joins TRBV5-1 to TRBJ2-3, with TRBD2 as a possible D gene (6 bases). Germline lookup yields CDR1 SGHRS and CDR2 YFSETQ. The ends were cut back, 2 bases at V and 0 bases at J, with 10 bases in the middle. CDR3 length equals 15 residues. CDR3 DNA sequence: TGCGCCAGCAGCTTAGAAACTAGCAGCACAGATACGCAGTATTTT. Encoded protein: CASSLETSSTDTQYF.

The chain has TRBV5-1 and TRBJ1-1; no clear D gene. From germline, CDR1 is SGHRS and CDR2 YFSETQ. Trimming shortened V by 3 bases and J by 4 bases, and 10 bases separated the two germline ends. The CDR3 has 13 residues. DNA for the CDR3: TGCGCCAGCAGCTGGGCGTTGAGCACTGAAGCTTTCTTT. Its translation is CASSWALSTEAFF.

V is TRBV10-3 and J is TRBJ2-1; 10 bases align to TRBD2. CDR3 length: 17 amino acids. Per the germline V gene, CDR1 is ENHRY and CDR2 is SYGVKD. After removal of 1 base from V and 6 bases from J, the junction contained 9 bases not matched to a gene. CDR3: CAISEWGTSEEGNEQFF. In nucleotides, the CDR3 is TGTGCCATCAGTGAGTGGGGGACTAGCGAGGAGGGCAATGAGCAGTTCTTC.

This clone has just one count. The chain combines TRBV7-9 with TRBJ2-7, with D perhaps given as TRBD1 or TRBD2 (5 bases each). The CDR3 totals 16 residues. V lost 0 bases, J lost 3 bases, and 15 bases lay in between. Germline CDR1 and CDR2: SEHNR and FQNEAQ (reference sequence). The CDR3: CASSLAPDWDDYEQYF. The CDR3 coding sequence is TGTGCCAGCAGCTTAGCCCCCGACTGGGACGACTACGAGCAGTACTTC.

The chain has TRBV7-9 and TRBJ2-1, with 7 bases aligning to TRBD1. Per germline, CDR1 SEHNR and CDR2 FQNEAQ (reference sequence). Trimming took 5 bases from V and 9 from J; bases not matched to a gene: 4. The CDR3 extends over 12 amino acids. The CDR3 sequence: CASSQYRGEQFF. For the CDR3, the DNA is TGTGCCAGCAGCCAATACAGGGGTGAGCAGTTCTTC.

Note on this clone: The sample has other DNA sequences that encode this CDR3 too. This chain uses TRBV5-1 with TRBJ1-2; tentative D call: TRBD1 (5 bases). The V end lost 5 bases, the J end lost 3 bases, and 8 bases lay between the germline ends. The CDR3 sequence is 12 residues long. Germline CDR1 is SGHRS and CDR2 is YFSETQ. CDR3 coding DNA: TGCGCCAGCAGTTTAGGGGACTATGGCTACACCTTC. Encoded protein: CASSLGDYGYTF.

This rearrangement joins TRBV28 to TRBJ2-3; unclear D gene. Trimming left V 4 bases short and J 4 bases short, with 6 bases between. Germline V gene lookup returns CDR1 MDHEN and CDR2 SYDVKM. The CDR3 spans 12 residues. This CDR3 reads CASSSHPDTQYF. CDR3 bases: TGTGCCAGCAGTTCCCATCCAGATACGCAGTATTTT. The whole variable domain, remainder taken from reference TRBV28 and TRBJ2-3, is DVKVTQSSRYLVKRTGEKVFLECVQDMDHENMFWYRQDPGLGLRLIYFSYDVKMKEKGDIPEGYSVSREKKERFSLILESASTNQTSMYLCASSSHPDTQYFGPGTRLTVL.

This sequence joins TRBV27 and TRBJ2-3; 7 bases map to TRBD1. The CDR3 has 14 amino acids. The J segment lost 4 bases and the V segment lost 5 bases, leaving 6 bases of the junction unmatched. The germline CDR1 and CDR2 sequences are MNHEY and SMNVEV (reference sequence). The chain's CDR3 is CASSPRDSADTQYF. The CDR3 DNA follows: TGTGCCAGCAGTCCCCGGGACAGTGCAGATACGCAGTATTTT.

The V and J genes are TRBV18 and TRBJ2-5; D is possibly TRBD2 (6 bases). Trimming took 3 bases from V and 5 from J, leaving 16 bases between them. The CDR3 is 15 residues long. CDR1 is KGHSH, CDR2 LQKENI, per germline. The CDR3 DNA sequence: TGTGCCAGCTCACCGACGGTTGGGGGGAAGGAGACCCAGTACTTC. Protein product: CASSPTVGGKETQYF.

CDR3 sequence reads: CASSNRDRGSGNTIYF. For the CDR3, the DNA is TGTGCCAGCAGCAACCGGGACAGGGGTTCTGGAAACACCATATATTTT. This chain links TRBV11-2 with TRBJ1-3; 10 bases line up with TRBD1. Germline V gene lookup returns CDR1 SGHAT and CDR2 FQNNGV. CDR3 length: 16 amino acids. V lost 5 bases to trimming and J lost 1 base; unmatched junction nucleotides: 5.

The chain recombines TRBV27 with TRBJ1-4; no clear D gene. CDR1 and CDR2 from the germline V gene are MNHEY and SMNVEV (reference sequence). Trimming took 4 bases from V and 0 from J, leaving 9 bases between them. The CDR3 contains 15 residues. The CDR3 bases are TGTGCCAGCAGTTACCACAGCGCAACTAATGAAAAACTGTTTTTT. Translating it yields CASSYHSATNEKLFF.

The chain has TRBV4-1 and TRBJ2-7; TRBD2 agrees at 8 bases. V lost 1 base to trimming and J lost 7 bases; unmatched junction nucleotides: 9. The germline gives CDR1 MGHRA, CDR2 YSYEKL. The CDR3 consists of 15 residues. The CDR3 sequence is CASSQGTGLVGEQYF. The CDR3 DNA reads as TGCGCCAGCAGCCAAGGTACGGGACTAGTCGGTGAGCAGTACTTC.

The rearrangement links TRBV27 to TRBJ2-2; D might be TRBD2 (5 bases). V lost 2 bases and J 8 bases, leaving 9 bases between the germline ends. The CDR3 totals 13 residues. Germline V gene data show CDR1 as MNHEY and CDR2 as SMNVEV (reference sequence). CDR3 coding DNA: TGTGCCAGCAGTTTAGTCCGGGGTGGGGAGCTGTTTTTT. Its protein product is CASSLVRGGELFF.

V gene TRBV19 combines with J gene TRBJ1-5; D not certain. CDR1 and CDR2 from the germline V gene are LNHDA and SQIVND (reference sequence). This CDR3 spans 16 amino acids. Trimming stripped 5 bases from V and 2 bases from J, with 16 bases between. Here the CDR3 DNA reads TGTGCCAGTAGTTTCAGGAGAGAAAGTGGCAATCAGCCCCAGCATTTT. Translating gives CASSFRRESGNQPQHF.

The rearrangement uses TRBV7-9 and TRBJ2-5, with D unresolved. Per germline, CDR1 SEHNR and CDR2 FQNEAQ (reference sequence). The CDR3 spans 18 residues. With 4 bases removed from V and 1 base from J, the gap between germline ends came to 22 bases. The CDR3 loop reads CASSYNWIPSIVQETQYF. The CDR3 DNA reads TGTGCCAGCAGCTACAACTGGATCCCAAGCATCGTCCAAGAGACCCAGTACTTC.

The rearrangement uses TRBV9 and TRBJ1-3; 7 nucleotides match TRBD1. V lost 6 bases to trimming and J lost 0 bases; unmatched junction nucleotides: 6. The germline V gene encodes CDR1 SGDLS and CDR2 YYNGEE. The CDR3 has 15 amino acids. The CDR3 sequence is CASKTGDSSGNTIYF. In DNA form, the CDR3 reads TGTGCCAGCAAAACGGGGGACAGCTCTGGAAACACCATATATTTT.

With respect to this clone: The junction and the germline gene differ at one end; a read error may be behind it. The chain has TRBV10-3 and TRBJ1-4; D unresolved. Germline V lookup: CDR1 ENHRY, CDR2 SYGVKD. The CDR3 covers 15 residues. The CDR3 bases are TGTGCCATCAGGGAGTCAGGTGGGACTAATGAAAAACTGTTTTTT. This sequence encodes CAIRESGGTNEKLFF.

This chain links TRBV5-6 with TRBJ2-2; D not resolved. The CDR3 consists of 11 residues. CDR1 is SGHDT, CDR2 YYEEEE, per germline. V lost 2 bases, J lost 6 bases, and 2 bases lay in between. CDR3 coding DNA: TGTGCCAGCAGCTTCGCCGGGGAGCTGTTTTTT. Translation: CASSFAGELFF.

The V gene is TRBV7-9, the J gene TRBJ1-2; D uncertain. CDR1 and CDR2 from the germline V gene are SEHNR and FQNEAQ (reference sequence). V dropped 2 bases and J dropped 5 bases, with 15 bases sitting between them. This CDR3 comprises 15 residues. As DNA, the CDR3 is TGTGCCAGCAGCTTATTGGAGGGCAGCTCTTATGGCTACACCTTC. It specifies CASSLLEGSSYGYTF.

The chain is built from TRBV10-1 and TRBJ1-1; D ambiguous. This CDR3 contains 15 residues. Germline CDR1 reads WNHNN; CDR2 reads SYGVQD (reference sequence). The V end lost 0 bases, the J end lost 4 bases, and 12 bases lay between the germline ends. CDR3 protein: CASSESTGGATEAFF. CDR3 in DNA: TGCGCCAGCAGTGAGTCGACGGGAGGCGCCACTGAAGCTTTCTTT.

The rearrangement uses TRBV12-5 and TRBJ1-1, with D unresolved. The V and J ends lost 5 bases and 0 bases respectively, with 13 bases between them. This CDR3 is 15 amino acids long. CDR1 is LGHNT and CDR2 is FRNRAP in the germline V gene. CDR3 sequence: CASGPETGMNTEAFF. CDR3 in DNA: TGTGCTAGTGGTCCAGAGACGGGGATGAACACTGAAGCTTTCTTT.

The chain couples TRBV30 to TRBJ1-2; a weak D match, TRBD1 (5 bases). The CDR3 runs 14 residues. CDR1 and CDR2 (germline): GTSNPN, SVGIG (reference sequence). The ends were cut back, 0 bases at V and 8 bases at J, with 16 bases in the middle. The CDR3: CAWSVVRDIYGYTF. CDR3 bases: TGTGCCTGGAGTGTAGTCAGGGATATCTACGGCTACACCTTC.